This is a list of T cell receptor beta chains from one sample in a study of blood T cell repertoires in COVID-19. Produced via immunoSEQ multiplex PCR; TCRdb's table is partial and in-frame only. The sample yields about 190,000 clones, almost 80% seen once. Sample: peripheral blood. The receptors here all came from a man between 60 and 75 years old with active or convalescent COVID-19. Each CDR3 is given with its conserved first and last residue. The D gene is left open where the match is weak. The size of a clone is reported for some rows only, either as once, few or many, or as a class for expanded clones.

d_gene: TRBD2; j_gene: TRBJ2-7; abundance: -; v_gene: TRBV7-8; CDR3nt: TGTGCCAGCAGCCCAACGAGCGGGAGAGGGGGGAGGGAGCAGTACTTC; CDR3aa: CASSPTSGRGGREQYF
d_gene: -; j_gene: TRBJ1-2; abundance: -; v_gene: TRBV27; CDR3nt: TGTGCCAGCAGCCTCTGGCGGGGCGGTGGCTACACCTTC; CDR3aa: CASSLWRGGGYTF
d_gene: -; j_gene: TRBJ1-2; abundance: -; v_gene: TRBV7-2; CDR3nt: TGTGCCAGCAGCTTAGGGGCAGGGGATGGCTACACCTTC; CDR3aa: CASSLGAGDGYTF
d_gene: -; j_gene: TRBJ1-4; abundance: few; v_gene: TRBV15; CDR3nt: TGTGCCACCAGCAGAGGCATCGGAAAACTGTTTTTT; CDR3aa: CATSRGIGKLFF
d_gene: -; j_gene: TRBJ1-1; abundance: -; v_gene: TRBV7-3; CDR3nt: TGTGCCAGCAGTTTCTTACTGGACACTGAAGCTTTCTTT; CDR3aa: CASSFLLDTEAFF
d_gene: -; j_gene: TRBJ1-5; abundance: -; v_gene: TRBV23-1; CDR3nt: TGCGCCAGCAGTCGGTCTCGGGTAGATCAGCCCCAGCATTTT; CDR3aa: CASSRSRVDQPQHF
d_gene: TRBD1; j_gene: TRBJ1-6; abundance: -; v_gene: TRBV10-3; CDR3nt: TGTGCCATCAGTGAGTCGGACAGGAGATCTAATTCACCCCTCCACTTT; CDR3aa: CAISESDRRSNSPLHF
d_gene: TRBD2; j_gene: TRBJ2-5; abundance: -; v_gene: TRBV6-6; CDR3nt: TGTGCCAGCAGTCCCGGGGGTAGCGGGGGAGAGACCCAGTACTTC; CDR3aa: CASSPGGSGGETQYF
d_gene: -; j_gene: TRBJ2-7; abundance: -; v_gene: TRBV19; CDR3nt: TGTGCCAGTAGTATAAGGACATCTAACGAGCAGTACTTC; CDR3aa: CASSIRTSNEQYF
d_gene: TRBD1; j_gene: TRBJ1-1; abundance: once; v_gene: TRBV6-6; CDR3nt: TGTGCCAGCAGTGGGGACAGGGTCATGAACACTGAAGCTTTCTTT; CDR3aa: CASSGDRVMNTEAFF
d_gene: -; j_gene: TRBJ1-4; abundance: -; v_gene: TRBV11-2; CDR3nt: TGTGCCAGCAGCTTAGGTGTGGAGGGTAATGAAAAACTGTTTTTT; CDR3aa: CASSLGVEGNEKLFF
d_gene: -; j_gene: TRBJ2-1; abundance: -; v_gene: TRBV24-1; CDR3nt: TGTGCCACCAGTGAATGGGGCAGGAGCTCCTACAATGAGCAGTTCTTC; CDR3aa: CATSEWGRSSYNEQFF
d_gene: -; j_gene: TRBJ2-7; abundance: -; v_gene: TRBV5-4; CDR3nt: TGTGCCAGCAGCTTAACAAATTTCGAAAGTGAGCAGTACTTC; CDR3aa: CASSLTNFESEQYF
d_gene: TRBD1; j_gene: TRBJ2-7; abundance: -; v_gene: TRBV5-1; CDR3nt: TGCGCCAGCAGCCAAAGGGGGCCGAGCTCCTACGAGCAGTACTTC; CDR3aa: CASSQRGPSSYEQYF
d_gene: TRBD2; j_gene: TRBJ2-5; abundance: -; v_gene: TRBV6-5; CDR3nt: TGTGCCAGCAGTTACCCCCAGACTAGCGTCAAAGAGACCCAGTACTTC; CDR3aa: CASSYPQTSVKETQYF
d_gene: -; j_gene: TRBJ2-1; abundance: few; v_gene: TRBV7-3; CDR3nt: TGTGCCAGCAGTTCTAGTGCCCATGAGCAGTTCTTC; CDR3aa: CASSSSAHEQFF